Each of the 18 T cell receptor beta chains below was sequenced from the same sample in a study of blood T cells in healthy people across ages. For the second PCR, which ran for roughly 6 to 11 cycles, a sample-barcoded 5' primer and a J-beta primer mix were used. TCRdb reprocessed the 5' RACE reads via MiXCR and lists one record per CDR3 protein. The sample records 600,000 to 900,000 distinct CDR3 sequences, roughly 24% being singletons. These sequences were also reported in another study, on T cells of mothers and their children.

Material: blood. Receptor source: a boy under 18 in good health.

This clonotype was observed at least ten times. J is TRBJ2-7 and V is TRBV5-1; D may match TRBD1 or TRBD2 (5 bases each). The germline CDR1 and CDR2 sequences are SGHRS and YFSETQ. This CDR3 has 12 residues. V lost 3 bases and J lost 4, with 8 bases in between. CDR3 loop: CASSWDGYEQYF. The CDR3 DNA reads TGCGCCAGCAGCTGGGACGGTTACGAGCAGTACTTC.

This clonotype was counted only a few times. In nucleotides, the CDR3 is TGCGCCAGCAGCTTGGAACTAACCGCGGCAGATACGCAGTATTTT. Translating gives CASSLELTAADTQYF. The V gene is TRBV5-1, the J gene TRBJ2-3; D not resolved. Trimming cost V 0 bases and J 4 bases, with 12 bases left between them. The CDR3 loop spans 15 amino acids. From germline, CDR1 is SGHRS and CDR2 YFSETQ.

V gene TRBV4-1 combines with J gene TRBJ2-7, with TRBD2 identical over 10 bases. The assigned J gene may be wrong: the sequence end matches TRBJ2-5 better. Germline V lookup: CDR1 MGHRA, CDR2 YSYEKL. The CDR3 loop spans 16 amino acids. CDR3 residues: CASSQGPAGGKETQYF. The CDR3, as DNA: TGCGCCAGCAGCCAAGGTCCAGCGGGGGGGAAAGAGACCCAGTACTTC.

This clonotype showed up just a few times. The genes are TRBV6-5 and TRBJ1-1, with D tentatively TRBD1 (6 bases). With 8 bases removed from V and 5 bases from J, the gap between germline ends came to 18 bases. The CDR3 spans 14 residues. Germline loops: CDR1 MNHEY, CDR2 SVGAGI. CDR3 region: CASRSGGQGTEAFF. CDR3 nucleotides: TGTGCCAGCCGCTCCGGGGGGCAGGGGACTGAAGCTTTCTTT.

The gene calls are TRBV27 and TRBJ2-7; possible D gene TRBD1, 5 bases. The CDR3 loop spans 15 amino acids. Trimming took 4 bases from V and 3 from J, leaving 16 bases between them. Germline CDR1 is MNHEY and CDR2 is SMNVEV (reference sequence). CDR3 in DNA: TGTGCCAGCAGTTATAGGTTGGCAGGGATCTACGAGCAGTACTTC. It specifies CASSYRLAGIYEQYF.

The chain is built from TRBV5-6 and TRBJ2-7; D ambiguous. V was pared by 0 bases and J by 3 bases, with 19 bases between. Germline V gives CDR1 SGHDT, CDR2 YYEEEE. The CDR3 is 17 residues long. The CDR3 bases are TGTGCCAGCAGCTTGGGGGCTTTGAGGTCCAGATACTACGAGCAGTACTTC. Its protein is CASSLGALRSRYYEQYF.

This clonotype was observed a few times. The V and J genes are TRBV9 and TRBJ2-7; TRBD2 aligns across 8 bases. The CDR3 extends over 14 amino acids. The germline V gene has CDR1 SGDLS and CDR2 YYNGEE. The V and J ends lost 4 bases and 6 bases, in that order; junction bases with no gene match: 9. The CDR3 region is CASSPPGGAFEQYF. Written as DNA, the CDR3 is TGTGCCAGCAGCCCCCCCGGGGGGGCATTCGAGCAGTACTTC.

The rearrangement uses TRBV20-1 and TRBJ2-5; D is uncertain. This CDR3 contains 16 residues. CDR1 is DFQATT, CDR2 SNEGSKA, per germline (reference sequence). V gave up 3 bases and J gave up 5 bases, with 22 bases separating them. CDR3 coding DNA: TGCAGTGCTAGCAACCTCGGCAGGTCAAAAAGGGAGACCCAGTACTTC. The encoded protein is CSASNLGRSKRETQYF.

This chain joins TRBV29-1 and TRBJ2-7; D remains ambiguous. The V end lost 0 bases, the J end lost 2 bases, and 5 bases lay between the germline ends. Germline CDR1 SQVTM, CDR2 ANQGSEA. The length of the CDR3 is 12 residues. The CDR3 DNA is TGCAGCGTTGAAGAGCATACCTACGAGCAGTACTTC. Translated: CSVEEHTYEQYF.

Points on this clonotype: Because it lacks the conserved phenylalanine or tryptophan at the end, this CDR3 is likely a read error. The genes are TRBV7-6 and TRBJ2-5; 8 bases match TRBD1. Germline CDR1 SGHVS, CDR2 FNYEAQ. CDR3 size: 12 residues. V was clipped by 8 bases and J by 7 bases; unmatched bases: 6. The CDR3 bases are TGTGCCAGCGCGGACAGGGCGAGGACCCAGTACCTC. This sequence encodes CASADRARTQYL.

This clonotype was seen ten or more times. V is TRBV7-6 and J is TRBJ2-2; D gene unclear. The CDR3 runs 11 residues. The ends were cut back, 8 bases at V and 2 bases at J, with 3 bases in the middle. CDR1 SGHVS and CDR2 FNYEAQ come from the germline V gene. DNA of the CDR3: TGTGCCAGCGGAAACACCGGGGAGCTGTTTTTT. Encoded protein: CASGNTGELFF.

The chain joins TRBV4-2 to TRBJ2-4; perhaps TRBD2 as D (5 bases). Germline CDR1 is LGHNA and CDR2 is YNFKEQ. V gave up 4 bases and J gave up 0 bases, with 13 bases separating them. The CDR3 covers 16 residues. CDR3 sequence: CASSPRENIAKNIQYF. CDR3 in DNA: TGTGCCAGCAGCCCCCGGGAAAATATAGCCAAAAACATTCAGTACTTC.

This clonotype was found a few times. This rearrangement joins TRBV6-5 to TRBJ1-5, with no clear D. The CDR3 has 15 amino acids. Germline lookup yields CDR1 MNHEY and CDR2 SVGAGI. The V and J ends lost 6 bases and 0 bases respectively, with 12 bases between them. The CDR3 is CASSPHITSNQPQHF. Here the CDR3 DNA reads TGTGCCAGCAGCCCCCACATAACTAGCAATCAGCCCCAGCATTTT.

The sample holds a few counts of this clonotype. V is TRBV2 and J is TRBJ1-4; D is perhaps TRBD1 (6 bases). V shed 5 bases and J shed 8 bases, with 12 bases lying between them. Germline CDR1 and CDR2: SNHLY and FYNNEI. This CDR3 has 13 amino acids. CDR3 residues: CASSPGVREKLFF. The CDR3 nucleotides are TGTGCCAGCAGTCCAGGGGTCAGGGAAAAACTGTTTTTT.

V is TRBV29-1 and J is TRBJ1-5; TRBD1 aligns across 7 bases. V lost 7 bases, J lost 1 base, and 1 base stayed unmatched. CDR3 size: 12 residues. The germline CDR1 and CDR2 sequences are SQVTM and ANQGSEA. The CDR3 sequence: CSGQGSNQPQHF. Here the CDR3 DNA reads TGCAGCGGACAGGGAAGCAATCAGCCCCAGCATTTT.

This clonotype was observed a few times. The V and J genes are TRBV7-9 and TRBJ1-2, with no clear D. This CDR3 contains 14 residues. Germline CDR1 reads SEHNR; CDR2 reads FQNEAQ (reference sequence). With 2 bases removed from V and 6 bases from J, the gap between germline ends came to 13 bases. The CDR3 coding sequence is TGTGCCAGCAGCTTACGAACCCCGAAGGATGGCTACACCTTC. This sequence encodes CASSLRTPKDGYTF.

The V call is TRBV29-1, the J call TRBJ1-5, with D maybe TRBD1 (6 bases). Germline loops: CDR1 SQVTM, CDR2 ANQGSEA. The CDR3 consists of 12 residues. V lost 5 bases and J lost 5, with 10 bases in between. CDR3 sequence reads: CSVRDIDQPQHF. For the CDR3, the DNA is TGCAGCGTTCGGGACATAGATCAGCCCCAGCATTTT.

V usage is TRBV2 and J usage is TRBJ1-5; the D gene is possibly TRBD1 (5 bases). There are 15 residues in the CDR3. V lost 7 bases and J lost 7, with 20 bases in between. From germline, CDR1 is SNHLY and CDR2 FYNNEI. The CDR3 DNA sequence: TGTGCCAGCAACGCCGACTCAGGGTTGGGGCAGCCCCAGCATTTT. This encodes CASNADSGLGQPQHF.